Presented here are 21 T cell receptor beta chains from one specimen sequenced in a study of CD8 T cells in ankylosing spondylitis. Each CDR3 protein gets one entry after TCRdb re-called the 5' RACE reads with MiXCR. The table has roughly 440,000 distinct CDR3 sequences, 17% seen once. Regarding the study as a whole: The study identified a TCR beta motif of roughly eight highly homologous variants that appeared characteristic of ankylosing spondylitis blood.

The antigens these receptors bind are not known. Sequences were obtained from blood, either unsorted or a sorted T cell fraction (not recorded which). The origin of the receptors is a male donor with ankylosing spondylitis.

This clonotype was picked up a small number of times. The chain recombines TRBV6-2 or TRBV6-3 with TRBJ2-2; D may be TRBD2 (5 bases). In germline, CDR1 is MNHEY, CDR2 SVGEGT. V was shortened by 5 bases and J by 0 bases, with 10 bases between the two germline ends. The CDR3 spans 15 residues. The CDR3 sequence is CASSATRANTGELFF. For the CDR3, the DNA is TGTGCCAGCAGTGCTACTAGGGCGAACACCGGGGAGCTGTTTTTT.

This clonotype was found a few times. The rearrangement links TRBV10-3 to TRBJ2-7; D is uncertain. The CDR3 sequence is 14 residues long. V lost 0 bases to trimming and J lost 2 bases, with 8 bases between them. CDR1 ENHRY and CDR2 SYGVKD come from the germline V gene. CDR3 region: CAISESTPPYEQYF. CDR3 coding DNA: TGTGCCATCAGTGAGTCGACACCTCCCTACGAGCAGTACTTC.

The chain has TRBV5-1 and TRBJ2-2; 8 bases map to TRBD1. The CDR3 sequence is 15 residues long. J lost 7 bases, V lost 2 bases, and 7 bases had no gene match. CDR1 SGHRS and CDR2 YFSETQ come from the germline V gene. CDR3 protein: CASSFTQGAGGELFF. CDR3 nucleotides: TGCGCCAGCAGCTTCACCCAGGGGGCCGGCGGGGAGCTGTTTTTT.

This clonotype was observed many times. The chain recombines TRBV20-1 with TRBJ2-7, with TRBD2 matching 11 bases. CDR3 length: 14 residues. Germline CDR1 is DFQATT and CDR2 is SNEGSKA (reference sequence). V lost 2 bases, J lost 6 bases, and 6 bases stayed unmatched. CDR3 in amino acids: CSARLAGGPVEQYF. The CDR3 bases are TGCAGTGCTAGATTAGCGGGAGGGCCGGTCGAGCAGTACTTC.

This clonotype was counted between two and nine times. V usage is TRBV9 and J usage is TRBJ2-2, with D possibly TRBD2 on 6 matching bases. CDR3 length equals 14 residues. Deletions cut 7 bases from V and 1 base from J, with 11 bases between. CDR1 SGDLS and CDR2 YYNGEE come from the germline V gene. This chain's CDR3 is CASAWRENTGELFF. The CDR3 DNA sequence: TGTGCCAGCGCGTGGCGGGAGAACACCGGGGAGCTGTTTTTT.

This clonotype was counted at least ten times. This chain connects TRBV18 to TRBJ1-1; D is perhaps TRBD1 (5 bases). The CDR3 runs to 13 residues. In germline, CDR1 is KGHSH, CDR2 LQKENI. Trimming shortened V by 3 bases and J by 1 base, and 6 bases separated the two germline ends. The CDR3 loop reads CASSPGTNTEAFF. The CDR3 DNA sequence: TGTGCCAGCTCACCCGGGACGAACACTGAAGCTTTCTTT.

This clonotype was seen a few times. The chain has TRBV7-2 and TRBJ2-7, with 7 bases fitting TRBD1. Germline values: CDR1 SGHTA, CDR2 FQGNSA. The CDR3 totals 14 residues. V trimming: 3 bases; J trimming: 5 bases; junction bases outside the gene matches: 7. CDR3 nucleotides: TGTGCCAGCAGCTTTAGAGGGGGCGAGGACGAGCAGTACTTC. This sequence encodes CASSFRGGEDEQYF.

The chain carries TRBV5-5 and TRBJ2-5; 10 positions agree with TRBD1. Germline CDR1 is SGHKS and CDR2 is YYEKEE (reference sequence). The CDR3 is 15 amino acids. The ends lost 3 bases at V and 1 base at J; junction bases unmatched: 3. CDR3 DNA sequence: TGTGCCAGCAGCTCGGGACAGGGGTCCCAAGAGACCCAGTACTTC. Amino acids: CASSSGQGSQETQYF. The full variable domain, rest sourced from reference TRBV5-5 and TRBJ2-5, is DAGVTQSPTHLIKTRGQQVTLRCSPISGHKSVSWYQQVLGQGPQFIFQYYEKEERGRGNFPDRFSARQFPNYSSELNVNALLLGDSALYLCASSSGQGSQETQYFGPGTRLLVL.

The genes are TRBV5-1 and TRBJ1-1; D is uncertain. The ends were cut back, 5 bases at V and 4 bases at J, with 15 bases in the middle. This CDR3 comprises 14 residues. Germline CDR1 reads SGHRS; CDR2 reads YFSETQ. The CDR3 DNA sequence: TGCGCCAGCAGAGGGTATTCTGGGAGCACTGAAGCTTTCTTT. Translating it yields CASRGYSGSTEAFF.

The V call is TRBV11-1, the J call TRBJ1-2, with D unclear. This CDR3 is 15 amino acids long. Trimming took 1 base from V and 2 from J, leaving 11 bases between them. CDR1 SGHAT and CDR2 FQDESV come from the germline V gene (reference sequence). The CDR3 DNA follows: TGTGCCAGCAGCTTAGAGAAAACTCGGAACTATGGCTACACCTTC. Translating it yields CASSLEKTRNYGYTF.

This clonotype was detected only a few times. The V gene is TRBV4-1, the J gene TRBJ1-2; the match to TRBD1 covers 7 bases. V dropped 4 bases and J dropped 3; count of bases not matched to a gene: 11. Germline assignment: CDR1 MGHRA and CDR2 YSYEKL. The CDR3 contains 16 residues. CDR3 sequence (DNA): TGCGCCAGCAGCCGCTTTGGAGGGGGCCAGGACTATGGCTACACCTTC. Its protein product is CASSRFGGGQDYGYTF.

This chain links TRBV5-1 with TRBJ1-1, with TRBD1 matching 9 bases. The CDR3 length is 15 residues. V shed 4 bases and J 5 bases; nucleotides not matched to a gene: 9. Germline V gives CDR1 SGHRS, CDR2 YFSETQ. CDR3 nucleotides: TGCGCCAGCAGCCGGACAGGGGAAAGGACGACTGAAGCTTTCTTT. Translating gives CASSRTGERTTEAFF.

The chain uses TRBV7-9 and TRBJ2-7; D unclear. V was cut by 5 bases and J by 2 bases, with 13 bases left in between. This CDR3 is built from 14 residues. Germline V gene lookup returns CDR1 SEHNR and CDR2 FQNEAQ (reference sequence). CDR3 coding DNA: TGTGCCAGCAGCCCCTATGGAACCCCCTACGAGCAGTACTTC. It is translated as CASSPYGTPYEQYF.

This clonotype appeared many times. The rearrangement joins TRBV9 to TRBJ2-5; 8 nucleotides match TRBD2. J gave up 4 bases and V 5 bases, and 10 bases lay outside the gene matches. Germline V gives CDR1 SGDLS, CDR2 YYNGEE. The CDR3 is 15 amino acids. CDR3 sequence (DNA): TGTGCCAGCAGTGGGACGGGAGGGCTCGGAGAGACCCAGTACTTC. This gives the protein CASSGTGGLGETQYF.

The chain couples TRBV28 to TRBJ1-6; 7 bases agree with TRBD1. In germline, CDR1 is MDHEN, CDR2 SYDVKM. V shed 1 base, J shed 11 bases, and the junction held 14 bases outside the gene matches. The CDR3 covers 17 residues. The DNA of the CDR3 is TGTGCCAGCAGTTTATTTGGGGTGGCGGCAGGGGGACCACCCCTCCACTTT. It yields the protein CASSLFGVAAGGPPLHF.

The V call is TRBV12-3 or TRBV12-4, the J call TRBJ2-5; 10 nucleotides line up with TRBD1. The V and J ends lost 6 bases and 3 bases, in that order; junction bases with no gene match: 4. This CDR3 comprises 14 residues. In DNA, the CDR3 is TGTGCCAGCAGAGCGACAGGGGGCAAAGAGACCCAGTACTTC. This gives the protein CASRATGGKETQYF.

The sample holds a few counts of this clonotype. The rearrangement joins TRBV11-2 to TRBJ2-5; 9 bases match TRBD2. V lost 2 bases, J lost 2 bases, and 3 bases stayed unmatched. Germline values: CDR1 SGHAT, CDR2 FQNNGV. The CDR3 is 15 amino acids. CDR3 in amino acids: CASSLTSGLQETQYF. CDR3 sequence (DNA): TGTGCCAGCAGCTTAACTAGCGGGTTGCAAGAGACCCAGTACTTC. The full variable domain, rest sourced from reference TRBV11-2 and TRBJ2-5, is EAGVAQSPRYKIIEKRQSVAFWCNPISGHATLYWYQQILGQGPKLLIQFQNNGVVDDSQLPKDRFSAERLKGVDSTLKIQPAKLEDSAVYLCASSLTSGLQETQYFGPGTRLLVL.

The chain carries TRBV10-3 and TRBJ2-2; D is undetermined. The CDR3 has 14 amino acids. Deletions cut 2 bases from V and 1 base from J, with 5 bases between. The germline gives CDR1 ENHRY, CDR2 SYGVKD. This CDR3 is CAISEGENTGELFF. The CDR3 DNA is TGTGCCATCAGTGAGGGAGAGAACACCGGGGAGCTGTTTTTT.

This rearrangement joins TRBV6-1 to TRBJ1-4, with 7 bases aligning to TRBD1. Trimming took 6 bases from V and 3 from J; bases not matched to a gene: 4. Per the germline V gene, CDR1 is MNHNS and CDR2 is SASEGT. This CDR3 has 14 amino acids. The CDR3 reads CASRPGQPNEKLFF. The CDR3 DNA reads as TGTGCCAGCAGACCGGGACAGCCTAATGAAAAACTGTTTTTT.

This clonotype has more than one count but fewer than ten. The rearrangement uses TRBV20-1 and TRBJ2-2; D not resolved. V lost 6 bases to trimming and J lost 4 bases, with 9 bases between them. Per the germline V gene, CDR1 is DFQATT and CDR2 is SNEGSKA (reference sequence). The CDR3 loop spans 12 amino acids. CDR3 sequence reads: CSAPPPTGELFF. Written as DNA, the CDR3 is TGCAGTGCGCCCCCTCCCACCGGGGAGCTGTTTTTT.

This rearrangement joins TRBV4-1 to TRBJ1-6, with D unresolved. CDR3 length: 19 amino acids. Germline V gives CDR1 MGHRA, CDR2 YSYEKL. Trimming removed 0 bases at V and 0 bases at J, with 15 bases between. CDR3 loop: CASSQDLEGVSSYNSPLHF. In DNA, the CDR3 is TGCGCCAGCAGCCAAGATCTTGAGGGAGTGAGCTCCTATAATTCACCCCTCCACTTT.